A few counts support the clone carrying this T cell receptor (beta chain). Its specificity is not known. Germline values: CDR1 MGHRA, CDR2 YSYEKL. CDR3 length: 14 amino acids. V lost 1 base to trimming and J lost 6 bases, with 10 bases between them. This specimen comes from a study of T cell repertoires in cytomegalovirus infection. Study-level information: The study used recently identified HLA-C-restricted and well-studied HLA-B-restricted CMV epitopes. Indications of both CMV infection and matching HLA type were provided by public TCR beta signatures. Study results and limitations: HLA-C-restricted CMV clonotypes gave the most frequent clonotype in two of eight donors.

TCRdb redid the calling of the reads with MiXCR, one entry per CDR3 protein. The sample holds 550,000 to 850,000 distinct CDR3 sequences; roughly 33% are singletons and the top ten take 15% to 20%. This chain uses TRBV4-1 with TRBJ2-1, with no clear D. The sample in question was cultured PBMCs, obtained from culture after CMV antigen stimulation. The sequence derives from a human donor in good health (CMV status not recorded). Some clones in this sample may be carry-over from other donors' samples. The CDR3 DNA reads as TGCGCCAGCAGCCAAGGTGTCACCGCCAATGAGCAGTTCTTC. Its translation is CASSQGVTANEQFF.